These T cell receptor beta chains were read from a single sample in a study of OX40 agonist ivuxolimab in advanced cancers. Method: immunoSEQ multiplex PCR; TCRdb's copy keeps in-frame clones and lacks some. The data contain about 80,000 clones, around 82% of them singletons. Material: CD4+ or CD8+ T cells sorted from blood, obtained in a trial of the OX40 agonist ivuxolimab. Receptors were obtained from an adult with an advanced solid tumor such as melanoma, head and neck, liver or kidney cancer. The CDR3 runs from the conserved cysteine through the conserved F or W. A D gene is named only where the DNA matches it firmly. Clone size is not always given. Where it is, it says once, few, many or a class for expanded clones.

NA	TRBV15	NA	TRBJ2-7	TGTGCCACCAGCCGAGGGGGGCTAGCGGACAGCTCCTACGAGCAGTACTTC	CATSRGGLADSSYEQYF
TRBD1	TRBV5-1	NA	TRBJ2-7	TGCGCCAGCAGGGGCGGACAGGGGCTAGTCCCTTACGAGCAGTACTTC	CASRGGQGLVPYEQYF
NA	TRBV5-4	NA	TRBJ2-5	TGTGCCAGCAGCTTGGCTACAGAGCAAGAGACCCAGTACTTC	CASSLATEQETQYF
TRBD1	TRBV5-5	few	TRBJ2-1	TGTGCCAGCAGCTTGTGGGACAGCTACAATGAGCAGTTCTTC	CASSLWDSYNEQFF
NA	TRBV18	NA	TRBJ1-1	TGTGCCAGCTCACCATTTGATCCAGGTGAAGCTTTCTTT	CASSPFDPGEAFF
NA	TRBV2	NA	TRBJ2-2	TGTGCCAGCAGTACCCGTGGCACCGGGGAGCTGTTTTTT	CASSTRGTGELFF
TRBD1	TRBV12-5	NA	TRBJ1-1	TGTGCTAGTGGTTTGGGGGACAGCCCGAGCACTGAAGCTTTCTTT	CASGLGDSPSTEAFF
NA	TRBV12-5	NA	TRBJ1-2	TGTGCTAGTGGTTTGCCCCCCTTGCTCTTTGGCTACACCTTC	CASGLPPLLFGYTF
NA	TRBV4-2	NA	TRBJ1-1	TGTGCCAGCAGCCAAGACAGTTTGAACACTGAAGCTTTCTTT	CASSQDSLNTEAFF
TRBD1	TRBV5-1	NA	TRBJ2-5	TGCGCCAGCAGCTATCCCAGACAGGGGGCAGAGACCCAGTACTTC	CASSYPRQGAETQYF
NA	TRBV6-1	NA	TRBJ1-2	TGTGCCAGCAGTGTTGAGGGACCCTATGGCTACACCTTC	CASSVEGPYGYTF
NA	TRBV4-2	NA	TRBJ1-2	TGTGCCAGCAGCCAAGATCGCAGTAAAATCTATGGCTACACCTTC	CASSQDRSKIYGYTF
NA	TRBV18	NA	TRBJ2-7	TGTGCCAGCGCCGAACAGGAAACCTACGAGCAGTACTTC	CASAEQETYEQYF
NA	TRBV28	NA	TRBJ1-3	TGTGCCAGCAGTTCCCCGCGGGGGAGTCACACCATATATTTT	CASSSPRGSHTIYF
TRBD1	TRBV5-1	NA	TRBJ1-5	TGCGCCAGCAGTCCGACAGGGGGCAGCAATCAGCCCCAGCATTTT	CASSPTGGSNQPQHF
TRBD2	TRBV7-2	NA	TRBJ2-5	TGTGCCAGCAGCCCTCCTAGCGGGAGGTTTGAGACCCAGTACTTC	CASSPPSGRFETQYF
NA	TRBV30	few	TRBJ1-1	TGTGCCTGGACCCGGTACACTGAAGCTTTCTTT	CAWTRYTEAFF
NA	TRBV5-1	NA	TRBJ1-2	TGCGCCAGCAGCTACGACAGGCACTATGGCTACACCTTC	CASSYDRHYGYTF
NA	TRBV6-5	NA	TRBJ1-2	TGTGCCAGCAGTTACATCGGGGAATTAGGCTATGGCTACACCTTC	CASSYIGELGYGYTF
TRBD1	TRBV5-5	NA	TRBJ1-2	TGTGCCAGCAGCGTTGATACCGGGACAGGGGTTTTCGCTAACTATGGCTACACCTTC	CASSVDTGTGVFANYGYTF
TRBD1	TRBV19	NA	TRBJ2-7	TGTGCCAGTAGTAGGGCAGGGGGCCCCCCCTACGAGCAGTACTTC	CASSRAGGPPYEQYF
NA	TRBV28	NA	TRBJ1-1	TGTGCCAGCAGTTTGCCCTCCTGGAACACTGAAGCTTTCTTT	CASSLPSWNTEAFF
TRBD2	TRBV19	few	TRBJ2-1	TGTGCCAGCGATGGGGGGACTAGCGGGTACAATGAGCAGTTCTTC	CASDGGTSGYNEQFF
TRBD1	TRBV11-3	NA	TRBJ1-1	TGTGCCAGCAGCTTACTACAGGGGGCCACTGAAGCTTTCTTT	CASSLLQGATEAFF
NA	TRBV5-5	NA	TRBJ1-1	TGTGCCAGCAGCCCCCAGGTTGCGAACACTGAAGCTTTCTTT	CASSPQVANTEAFF
NA	TRBV6-6	few	TRBJ2-7	TGTGCCAGCAGCCTTACGATTGGCGAGCAGTACTTC	CASSLTIGEQYF
NA	TRBV4-2	NA	TRBJ2-3	TGTGCCAGCAGCCAAGAGGGCCGAGATACGCAGTATTTT	CASSQEGRDTQYF
NA	TRBV2	NA	TRBJ2-1	TGTGCCAGCAGCCTAGGTCTCTACAATGAGCAGTTCTTC	CASSLGLYNEQFF
NA	TRBV6-5	NA	TRBJ2-7	TGTGCCAGCAGAACAGGGTCCTACGAGCAGTACTTC	CASRTGSYEQYF
TRBD1	TRBV2	NA	TRBJ1-5	TGTGCCAGCAGTAAACAGGGGGGCGGCAATCAGCCCCAGCATTTT	CASSKQGGGNQPQHF
TRBD2	TRBV6-1	NA	TRBJ2-7	TGTGCCAGCAGGGAGTCCCCGGGACTAGCCTACGAGCAGTACTTC	CASRESPGLAYEQYF
NA	TRBV6-5	NA	TRBJ1-2	TGTGCCAGCAACCCAGCCGGGACCTTCTATGGCTACACCTTC	CASNPAGTFYGYTF
TRBD2	TRBV7-8	NA	TRBJ2-2	TGTGCCAGCAGCTTCCAGGCCGGGATTAGGCTAGCGGGAGGAGCGAACACCGGGGAGCTGTTTTTT	CASSFQAGIRLAGGANTGELFF
NA	TRBV28	NA	TRBJ1-1	TGTGCCAGCAGTTCCCACATGAACACTGAAGCTTTCTTT	CASSSHMNTEAFF
TRBD1	TRBV5-1	NA	TRBJ1-2	TGCGCCAGCAGCCCGGGACAGGGTGGCTACACCTTC	CASSPGQGGYTF
NA	TRBV5-1	NA	TRBJ1-2	TGCGCCAGCAGCTCCGGGGTGGACCCACGGAACTATGGCTACACCTTC	CASSSGVDPRNYGYTF
TRBD2	TRBV7-2	NA	TRBJ2-7	TGTGCCAGCAGCGGACCGGGGGGTCGCTCCTACGAGCAGTACTTC	CASSGPGGRSYEQYF
NA	TRBV6-7	few	TRBJ1-5	TGTGCCAGCAGTTACTCAAAGGGGCTGTGGAATCAGCCCCAGCATTTT	CASSYSKGLWNQPQHF
NA	TRBV5-4	NA	TRBJ2-7	TGTGCCAGCAGCTCTTCCGGGACTCTACCGGGTGAGCAGTACTTC	CASSSSGTLPGEQYF
NA	TRBV10-1	few	TRBJ1-5	TGCGCCAGCAGTGAGGACGGGAGCAATCAGCCCCAGCATTTT	CASSEDGSNQPQHF
NA	TRBV9	NA	TRBJ2-3	TGTGCCAGCAGCGGTGGGGGGGCGAAGGCAGATACGCAGTATTTT	CASSGGGAKADTQYF
NA	TRBV7-3	NA	TRBJ2-1	TGTGCCAGCAGCCTAGCCCGGGAGCGGTACAATGAGCAGTTCTTC	CASSLARERYNEQFF
NA	TRBV5-4	NA	TRBJ2-7	TGTGCCAGCAGCTTGGAATGGCAGGGAGAGGAGCAGTACTTC	CASSLEWQGEEQYF
TRBD1	TRBV7-9	NA	TRBJ2-2	TGTGCCAGCAGCTTTCCGGGACAGGTGAACACCGGGGAGCTGTTTTTT	CASSFPGQVNTGELFF
NA	TRBV30	NA	TRBJ2-1	TGTGCCTGGAGTAGGGGGGGAGAGCAGTTCTTC	CAWSRGGEQFF